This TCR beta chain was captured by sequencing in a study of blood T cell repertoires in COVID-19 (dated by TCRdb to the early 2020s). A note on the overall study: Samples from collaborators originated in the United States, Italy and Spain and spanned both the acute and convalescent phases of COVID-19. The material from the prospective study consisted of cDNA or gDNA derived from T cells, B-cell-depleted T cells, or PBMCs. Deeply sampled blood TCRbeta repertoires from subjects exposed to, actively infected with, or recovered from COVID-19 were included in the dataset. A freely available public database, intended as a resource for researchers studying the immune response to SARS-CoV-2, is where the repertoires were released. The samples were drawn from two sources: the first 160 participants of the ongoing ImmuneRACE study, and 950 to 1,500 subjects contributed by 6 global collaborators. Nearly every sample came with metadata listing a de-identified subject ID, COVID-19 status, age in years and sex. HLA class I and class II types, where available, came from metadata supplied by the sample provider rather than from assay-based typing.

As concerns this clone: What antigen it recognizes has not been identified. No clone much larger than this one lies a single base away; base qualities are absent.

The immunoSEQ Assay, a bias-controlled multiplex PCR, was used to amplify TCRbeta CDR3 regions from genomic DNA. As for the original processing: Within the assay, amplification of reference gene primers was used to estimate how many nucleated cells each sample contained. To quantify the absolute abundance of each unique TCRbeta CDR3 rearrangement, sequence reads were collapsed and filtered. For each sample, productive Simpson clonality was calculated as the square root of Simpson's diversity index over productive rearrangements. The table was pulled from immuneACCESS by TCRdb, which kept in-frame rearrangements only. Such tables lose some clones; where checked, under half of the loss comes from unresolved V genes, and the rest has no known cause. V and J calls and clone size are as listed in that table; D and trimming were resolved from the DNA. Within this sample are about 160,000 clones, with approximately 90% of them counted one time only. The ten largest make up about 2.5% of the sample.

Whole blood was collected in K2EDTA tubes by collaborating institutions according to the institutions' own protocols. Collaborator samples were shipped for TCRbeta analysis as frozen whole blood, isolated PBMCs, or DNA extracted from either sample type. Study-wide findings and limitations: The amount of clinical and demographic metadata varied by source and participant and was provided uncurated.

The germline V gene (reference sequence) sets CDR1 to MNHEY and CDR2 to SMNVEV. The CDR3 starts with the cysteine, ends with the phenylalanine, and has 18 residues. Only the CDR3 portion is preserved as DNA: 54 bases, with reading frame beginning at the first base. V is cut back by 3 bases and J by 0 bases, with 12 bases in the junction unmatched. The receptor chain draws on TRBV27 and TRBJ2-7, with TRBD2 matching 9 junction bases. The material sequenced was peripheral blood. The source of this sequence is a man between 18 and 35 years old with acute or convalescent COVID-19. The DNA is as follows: TGTGCCAGCAGTTTTAGGGGGGTGACTAGCGGAAACTCCTACGAGCAGTACTTC. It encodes CASSFRGVTSGNSYEQYF.